Below, 9 T cell receptor beta chains from the same sample are listed, as sequenced in a study of T cell clusters in autoimmune cytopenias. TRB was amplified by touch-down multiplex PCR, primer pools A and B combined. Following a re-call of the multiplex PCR reads, TCRdb has one entry per CDR3 protein and lacks DNA. Its table records approximately 7,800 distinct CDR3 sequences. TRB amplification used approximately 250 ng of peripheral blood genomic DNA. Sequencing was performed on peripheral blood. The receptors shown here come from a human donor with an autoimmune cytopenia or autoimmune hepatitis (not recorded which).

V and J are TRBV7-2 and TRBJ2-3; TCRdb lists TRBD2, though no DNA is available to test this call. Germline V gene data show CDR1 as SGHTA and CDR2 as FQGNSA. This CDR3 region has 16 residues. The CDR3 protein is CASSLGAGGPGDTQYF.

V usage is TRBV20-1 and J usage is TRBJ2-1; the D call from TCRdb, TRBD2, cannot be confirmed without DNA. Germline loops: CDR1 DFQATT, CDR2 SNEGSKA (reference sequence). CDR3 length: 14 residues. CDR3 residues: CSARVGSDLGEQFF.

This chain uses TRBV21-1 with TRBJ1-3; without DNA, the TCRdb call of TRBD1 cannot be checked. TRBV21-1 is deemed a pseudogene. The CDR3 spans 12 residues. This CDR3 is CASSKMGGTIYF.

V gene TRBV15 combines with J gene TRBJ2-1; TCRdb lists TRBD2, though no DNA is available to test this call. This CDR3 is built from 15 residues. In germline, CDR1 is LNHNV, CDR2 YYDKDF (reference sequence). CDR3 sequence reads: CATSRERSGYNEQFF.

The chain carries TRBV18 and TRBJ2-3; there is no DNA to check the TCRdb D call of TRBD1. The CDR3 has 15 residues. Germline lookup yields CDR1 KGHSH and CDR2 LQKENI. The CDR3 protein is CASSRDVSSTDTQYF.

The CDR3 here is CAWSGALTGSLEQYF. J is TRBJ2-7 and V is TRBV30; TCRdb picks TRBD1, but there is no DNA to check that call. Germline assignment: CDR1 GTSNPN and CDR2 SVGIG (reference sequence). The CDR3 has 15 residues.

This clonotype registers medium-sized by frequency. The chain uses TRBV7-9 and TRBJ2-7. This CDR3 has 13 residues. Germline V gene sequence: CDR1 SEHNR, CDR2 FQNEAQ (reference sequence). CDR3 amino acids: CASSSSASYEQYF.

The rearrangement links TRBV6-2 or TRBV6-3 to TRBJ1-1; TCRdb names TRBD1, which stays unverified in the absence of DNA. This CDR3 is built from 16 residues. The germline V gene has CDR1 MNHEY and CDR2 SVGEGT. The CDR3 region is CASSSGTGRVGTEAFF.

The chain links TRBV9 to TRBJ1-2; the TRBD1 assignment by TCRdb is unverifiable without DNA. From germline, CDR1 is SGDLS and CDR2 YYNGEE. The CDR3 is made up of 12 amino acids. Here the CDR3 reads CASSVPGYGYTF.